What follows are 9 T cell receptor beta chains derived from one specimen sequenced in a study of T cells in localized non-small cell lung cancer. Libraries were prepared by immunoSEQ multiplex PCR; TCRdb keeps only in-frame clonotypes and omits some of them. The sample holds just over 70,000 clones, 86% seen once. The sample in question was peripheral blood, obtained before any cancer treatment. Source of these receptors: an older male donor with stage III squamous cell lung carcinoma.

The V and J genes are TRBV29-1 and TRBJ1-4; TRBD1 agrees at 9 bases. V shed 5 bases and J 10 bases; nucleotides not matched to a gene: 8. Germline V CDR1 and CDR2: SQVTM, ANQGSEA. This CDR3 has 13 amino acids. This chain's CDR3 is CSVSTGGGAKLFF. CDR3 in DNA: TGCAGCGTTTCGACAGGGGGGGGTGCAAAACTGTTTTTT.

The chain uses TRBV4-2 and TRBJ2-7, with D possibly matching TRBD2 (6 bases). Trimming pared 0 bases from V and 6 bases from J, leaving 15 bases between. Germline values: CDR1 LGHNA, CDR2 YNFKEQ. This CDR3 is 15 amino acids long. CDR3 sequence reads: CASSQEGYGSSEQYF. Here the CDR3 DNA reads TGTGCCAGCAGCCAAGAAGGGTACGGGAGTAGCGAGCAGTACTTC.

In DNA form, the CDR3 reads TGTGCCATCAGTGAGACAGGGGGCGTGAATGAGCAGTTCTTC. Protein: CAISETGGVNEQFF. This chain uses TRBV10-3 with TRBJ2-1; the match to TRBD1 covers 9 bases. Germline V gives CDR1 ENHRY, CDR2 SYGVKD. V gave up 2 bases and J gave up 7 bases; unmatched junction bases: 3. The CDR3 runs to 14 residues.

The chain combines TRBV9 with TRBJ2-3, with 9 bases that match TRBD1. With 3 bases clipped from V and 1 base from J, the junction kept 6 bases outside the gene matches. This CDR3 is built from 16 residues. The germline V gene encodes CDR1 SGDLS and CDR2 YYNGEE. The CDR3 is CASSEGTGTGTDTQYF. CDR3 coding DNA: TGTGCCAGCAGCGAGGGGACAGGGACGGGCACAGATACGCAGTATTTT.

V and J are TRBV5-1 and TRBJ2-5; D unclear. CDR1 is SGHRS, CDR2 YFSETQ, per germline. This CDR3 is 13 amino acids long. V shed 2 bases and J shed 2 bases, with 7 bases lying between them. CDR3 nucleotide sequence: TGCGCCAGCAGCTTCGGACGGCAAGAGACCCAGTACTTC. Encoded protein: CASSFGRQETQYF.

This rearrangement joins TRBV2 to TRBJ2-5, with 8 positions matching TRBD2. The V gene's germline CDR1 is SNHLY and CDR2 FYNNEI. J was trimmed by 1 base and V by 8 bases; bases with no gene match: 9. This CDR3 comprises 15 residues. As DNA, the CDR3 is TGTGCCAGCGCGGAAGTAGGGACTAGCCAAGAGACCCAGTACTTC. Translated, it gives CASAEVGTSQETQYF. The full variable domain, rest sourced from reference TRBV2 and TRBJ2-5, is EPEVTQTPSHQVTQMGQEVILRCVPISNHLYFYWYRQILGQKVEFLVSFYNNEISEKSEIFDDQFSVERPDGSNFTLKIRSTKLEDSAMYFCASAEVGTSQETQYFGPGTRLLVL.

The V call is TRBV6-6, the J call TRBJ1-2; weak D call: TRBD1 (5 bases). This CDR3 contains 13 residues. Germline V gene sequence: CDR1 MNHNY, CDR2 SVGAGI (reference sequence). Trimming stripped 3 bases from V and 8 bases from J, with 13 bases between. DNA for the CDR3: TGTGCCAGCAGTTATAGGGGCGCGGAAGGCTACACCTTC. Translating gives CASSYRGAEGYTF.

The genes are TRBV7-3 and TRBJ2-1; no firm D call. V lost 3 bases to trimming and J lost 5 bases, with 11 bases between them. The CDR3 extends over 14 amino acids. Germline V gives CDR1 SGHTA, CDR2 FQGTGA. The CDR3 DNA is TGTGCCAGCAGCTTTGGTCTACTAAACAATGAGCAGTTCTTC. Protein product: CASSFGLLNNEQFF.

The V gene is TRBV7-2, the J gene TRBJ1-2; 8 nucleotides agree with TRBD1. The germline CDR1 and CDR2 sequences are SGHTA and FQGNSA. This CDR3 comprises 15 residues. V lost 4 bases and J lost 6; bases outside the gene matches: 10. The CDR3 sequence is CASSWRSRGPDGYTF. Written as DNA, the CDR3 is TGTGCCAGCAGCTGGAGGAGCAGGGGGCCCGATGGCTACACCTTC.